This passage covers 27 T cell receptor beta chains from one sample sequenced in a study of T cells in Graves' hyperthyroidism and ophthalmopathy. Amplified TCR beta CDR3 regions came from RNA transcripts. HTBI primers were used for first-round RT-PCR of the TCR CDR3. TCRdb ran MiXCR on the multiplex PCR reads and lists one entry per CDR3 protein. The sample contains a few hundred thousand distinct CDR3 sequences, approximately 15% of which appear only once. Material for sequencing was blood. The receptors come from a woman aged 18-29 years with Graves' hyperthyroidism.

The table lists this clonotype with a few counts. The rearrangement uses TRBV20-1 and TRBJ2-3; D possibly matches TRBD1 or TRBD2 (5 bases each). This CDR3 comprises 15 residues. In germline, CDR1 is DFQATT, CDR2 SNEGSKA (reference sequence). V was trimmed by 4 bases and J by 1 base, leaving 15 bases between them. The CDR3 protein is CSAIPGQGGTDTQYF. Here the CDR3 DNA reads TGCAGTGCTATCCCTGGGCAGGGAGGCACAGATACGCAGTATTTT.

There are many counts of this clonotype. The CDR3 here is CASRARSGSEDEQFF. CDR3 nucleotide sequence: TGTGCCAGCAGAGCCCGTAGCGGGAGTGAGGATGAGCAGTTCTTC. The V gene is TRBV6-1, the J gene TRBJ2-1, with TRBD2 identical over 9 bases. The length of the CDR3 is 15 residues. Trimming at V came to 6 bases and at J to 8 bases, leaving 11 bases not matched to a gene. Germline V CDR1 and CDR2: MNHNS, SASEGT.

This clonotype has ten or more counts. The V gene is TRBV9, the J gene TRBJ2-5, with D possibly being TRBD2 (5 bases). Germline loops: CDR1 SGDLS, CDR2 YYNGEE. This CDR3 region has 15 residues. Trimming removed 0 bases from V and 0 bases from J, with 9 bases in between. The CDR3 coding sequence is TGTGCCAGCAGCGTAGCCCCGGGGAACCAAGAGACCCAGTACTTC. Encoded protein: CASSVAPGNQETQYF.

In this sample, this clonotype turned up many times. The chain links TRBV6-1 to TRBJ2-7; maybe TRBD1 (7 bases). Trimming stripped 8 bases from V and 5 bases from J, with 16 bases between. The CDR3 has 13 residues. In germline, CDR1 is MNHNS, CDR2 SASEGT. CDR3 nucleotides: TGTGCCAGCGGGAGACAGGGAGGCGACGAGCAGTACGTC. Its protein product is CASGRQGGDEQYV.

V gene TRBV12-3 or TRBV12-4 combines with J gene TRBJ2-1; weak D call: TRBD2 (5 bases). This CDR3 comprises 12 residues. Trimming removed 3 bases from V and 5 bases from J, with 5 bases in between. Here the CDR3 DNA reads TGTGCCAGCAGTTTGGAGGACAATGAGCAGTTCTTC. Protein: CASSLEDNEQFF.

There are a few counts of this clonotype. The rearrangement uses TRBV7-3 and TRBJ1-1; D is possibly TRBD1 (6 bases). Trimming took 5 bases from V and 4 from J, leaving 17 bases between them. The length of the CDR3 is 15 residues. Germline V gives CDR1 SGHTA, CDR2 FQGTGA. The CDR3 spells CASSPTGGRGTEAFF. CDR3 coding DNA: TGTGCCAGCAGCCCCACTGGGGGGCGAGGCACTGAAGCTTTCTTT. Supplemented by reference TRBV7-3 and TRBJ1-1, the full variable domain reads GAGVSQTPSNKVTEKGKYVELRCDPISGHTALYWYRQSLGQGPEFLIYFQGTGAADDSGLPNDRFFAVRPEGSVSTLKIQRTERGDSAVYLCASSPTGGRGTEAFFGQGTRLTVV.

V is TRBV3-1 and J is TRBJ1-2; D is unresolved. The CDR3 has 13 amino acids. The V end was cut by 4 bases, the J end by 4 bases, with 10 bases between. Germline assignment: CDR1 LGHDT and CDR2 YNNKEL (reference sequence). In nucleotides, the CDR3 is TGTGCCAGCAGCCCCCCGATACTCTATGGCTACACCTTC. Protein sequence: CASSPPILYGYTF. The full variable domain, with the rest looked up from reference TRBV3-1 and TRBJ1-2, is DTAVSQTPKYLVTQMGNDKSIKCEQNLGHDTMYWYKQDSKKFLKIMFSYNNKELIINETVPNRFSPKSPDKAHLNLHINSLELGDSAVYFCASSPPILYGYTFGSGTRLTVV.

This clonotype has at least ten counts. This sequence joins TRBV7-3 and TRBJ2-1; perhaps TRBD1 as D (6 bases). The V gene lost 5 bases and the J gene lost 7 bases, with 21 bases spanning the gap. The germline gives CDR1 SGHTA, CDR2 FQGTGA. The CDR3 runs to 16 residues. The CDR3 here is CASSKAGQGIFNEQFF. CDR3 nucleotides: TGTGCCAGCAGCAAGGCCGGCCAGGGGATTTTTAATGAGCAGTTCTTC. Combining the CDR3 with reference TRBV7-3 and TRBJ2-1 gives the whole variable domain GAGVSQTPSNKVTEKGKYVELRCDPISGHTALYWYRQSLGQGPEFLIYFQGTGAADDSGLPNDRFFAVRPEGSVSTLKIQRTERGDSAVYLCASSKAGQGIFNEQFFGPGTRLTVL.

This clonotype was observed many times. The chain combines TRBV28 with TRBJ2-5, with D perhaps TRBD2 (6 bases). V was pared by 7 bases and J by 3 bases, with 15 bases between. The CDR3 covers 14 residues. Germline lookup yields CDR1 MDHEN and CDR2 SYDVKM. CDR3: CASNGGAAEETQYF. The CDR3, as DNA: TGTGCCAGCAACGGCGGGGCCGCGGAAGAGACCCAGTACTTC.

In this sample, this clonotype turned up many times. The J gene is TRBJ2-2, the V gene TRBV7-8; a possible D gene is TRBD1 (6 bases). Germline V gene sequence: CDR1 SGHVS, CDR2 FQNEAQ. The CDR3 has 15 amino acids. Trimming pared 3 bases from V and 2 bases from J, leaving 10 bases between. The CDR3 nucleotides read TGTGCCAGCAGCTTTTTGGGGGCTAACACCGGGGAGCTGTTTTTT. Amino acid sequence: CASSFLGANTGELFF.

There are many counts of this clonotype. The rearrangement joins TRBV7-8 to TRBJ1-1; D is unresolved. Between the trimmed V and J ends, which lost 5 bases and 6 bases, there was a span of 16 bases. Germline CDR1 and CDR2: SGHVS and FQNEAQ. The CDR3 has 14 amino acids. CDR3 coding DNA: TGTGCCAGCAGCCAATATGGGGATTACGCTGAAGCTTTCTTT. Translated: CASSQYGDYAEAFF.

The chain has TRBV11-2 and TRBJ2-1; 10 positions match TRBD2. This CDR3 spans 16 amino acids. V shed 0 bases, J shed 8 bases, and the junction held 7 bases outside the gene matches. Germline values: CDR1 SGHAT, CDR2 FQNNGV. The DNA for the CDR3 is TGTGCCAGCAGCTTAGAAGGACTAGCGGTATATCATGAGCAGTTCTTC. It yields the protein CASSLEGLAVYHEQFF.

This clonotype was found many times. The rearrangement uses TRBV5-1 and TRBJ1-1; D unclear. Trimming cost V 0 bases and J 6 bases, with 12 bases left between them. Germline values: CDR1 SGHRS, CDR2 YFSETQ. The CDR3 consists of 14 residues. CDR3 sequence (DNA): TGCGCCAGCAGCTTGGCGGTGAGTAACGCTGAAGCTTTCTTT. It encodes CASSLAVSNAEAFF.

This chain links TRBV12-3 or TRBV12-4 with TRBJ2-7, with TRBD2 matching 7 bases. The junction had 15 bases not matched to a gene; V was cut back by 4 bases and J by 6 bases. There are 16 residues in the CDR3. The CDR3 sequence is CASSWDLGLGEGEQYF. In DNA, the CDR3 is TGTGCCAGCAGTTGGGACCTAGGACTAGGGGAAGGCGAGCAGTACTTC.

This clonotype was found many times. The J gene is TRBJ2-7, the V gene TRBV12-5; the match to TRBD1 covers 7 bases. The CDR3 extends over 10 amino acids. Germline V gene sequence: CDR1 LGHNT, CDR2 FRNRAP. Written as DNA, the CDR3 is TGTCCCAGGGGGACCTACGAGCAGTACGTC. As protein: CPRGTYEQYV.

In its sample, this clonotype was seen many times. The chain uses TRBV27 and TRBJ2-5; tentatively, D is TRBD1 (5 bases). The CDR3 has 13 amino acids. Trimming left V 5 bases short and J 1 base short, with 8 bases between. CDR1 is MNHEY, CDR2 SMNVEV, per germline (reference sequence). CDR3 nucleotide sequence: TGTGCCAGCAGTGTCAGGGTCCAAGAGACCCAGTACTTC. Amino acid sequence: CASSVRVQETQYF.

This clonotype has at least ten counts. The V and J genes are TRBV20-1 and TRBJ1-1; D perhaps matches TRBD1 (5 bases). Per the germline V gene, CDR1 is DFQATT and CDR2 is SNEGSKA (reference sequence). CDR3 length: 14 amino acids. V lost 6 bases to trimming and J lost 1 base, with 15 bases between them. The CDR3 sequence: CSALRGYTNTEAFF. Here the CDR3 DNA reads TGCAGTGCCCTGAGGGGCTATACGAACACTGAAGCTTTCTTT.

This clonotype was picked up a small number of times. This chain uses TRBV12-3 or TRBV12-4 with TRBJ1-2, with D unclear. V was pared by 6 bases and J by 8 bases, with 13 bases between. The CDR3 loop spans 12 amino acids. CDR3 nucleotide sequence: TGTGCCAGCAGGACGACGGGTGGGGGCTACACCTTC. Residues: CASRTTGGGYTF.

This clonotype was counted at least ten times. CDR3 in DNA: TGCAGCGTATCGGGAGGGAGGGAGCAGTACTTC. Residues: CSVSGGREQYF. The V and J genes are TRBV29-1 and TRBJ2-7; 8 bases align to TRBD2. The V segment lost 6 bases and the J segment 7 bases; nucleotides outside the gene matches: 5. Germline CDR1 SQVTM, CDR2 ANQGSEA. The CDR3 covers 11 residues.

The V call is TRBV6-1, the J call TRBJ1-2, with 8 positions matching TRBD1. Germline CDR1 is MNHNS and CDR2 is SASEGT. The CDR3 loop spans 14 amino acids. V lost 5 bases to trimming and J lost 5 bases; unmatched junction nucleotides: 7. The CDR3 spells CASSHRGQDYGYTF. Here the CDR3 DNA reads TGTGCCAGCAGTCACCGGGGACAGGATTATGGCTACACCTTC.

This clonotype was found many times. The chain couples TRBV12-3 or TRBV12-4 to TRBJ1-6; D is undetermined. V was clipped by 2 bases and J by 9 bases, with 8 bases between them. The CDR3 sequence is 13 residues long. DNA of the CDR3: TGTGCCAGCAGTTTAACTCCGGGTTCACCCCTCCACTTT. This gives the protein CASSLTPGSPLHF.

Here the CDR3 DNA reads TGTGCCAGCAGGAACGGAGGAGAGGGTTTGGAGGCTTTCTTT. Translated: CASRNGGEGLEAFF. The chain recombines TRBV28 with TRBJ1-1; D gene ambiguous. The germline V and J ends were trimmed by 6 bases and 11 bases, with 22 bases remaining between them. This CDR3 comprises 14 residues. CDR1 and CDR2 (germline): MDHEN, SYDVKM.

The sample holds many counts of this clonotype. The chain recombines TRBV12-3 or TRBV12-4 with TRBJ2-1; TRBD1 agrees at 11 bases. CDR3 size: 17 residues. With 6 bases clipped from V and 1 base from J, the junction kept 8 bases outside the gene matches. CDR3 coding DNA: TGTGCCAGCAGCCAAGGGACAGGGGGACTTTCCTACAATGAGCAGTTCTTC. Protein: CASSQGTGGLSYNEQFF.

This clonotype was seen ten or more times. J is TRBJ1-4 and V is TRBV6-5; no clear D. The V gene lost 2 bases and the J gene lost 8 bases, with 12 bases spanning the gap. The germline gives CDR1 MNHEY, CDR2 SVGAGI. The CDR3 has 14 residues. This chain's CDR3 is CASSYDRREEKLFF. The DNA of the CDR3 is TGTGCCAGCAGTTACGACCGAAGAGAAGAAAAACTGTTTTTT.

The chain is built from TRBV7-2 and TRBJ2-2; unclear D gene. This CDR3 has 16 residues. CDR1 and CDR2 (germline): SGHTA, FQGNSA. Trimming removed 5 bases from V and 4 bases from J, with 17 bases in between. The CDR3 region has the DNA TGTGCCAGCAGCGTGAATGGACGGGTCAGCACCGGGGAGCTGTTTTTT. This encodes CASSVNGRVSTGELFF. Based on the CDR3 plus reference TRBV7-2 and TRBJ2-2, the full variable domain is GAGVSQSPSNKVTEKGKDVELRCDPISGHTALYWYRQSLGQGLEFLIYFQGNSAPDKSGLPSDRFSAERTGGSVSTLTIQRTQQEDSAVYLCASSVNGRVSTGELFFGEGSRLTVL.

At least ten counts were recorded for this clonotype. The chain couples TRBV19 to TRBJ1-1; 10 nucleotides match TRBD1. Germline trimming cut 3 bases from V and 4 bases from J; bases unmatched to any gene: 5. The germline gives CDR1 LNHDA, CDR2 SQIVND (reference sequence). This CDR3 is built from 15 residues. The CDR3 here is CASSIRWTGGTEAFF. The CDR3, as DNA: TGTGCCAGTAGTATCCGCTGGACAGGGGGCACTGAAGCTTTCTTT.

This clonotype was detected ten times or more. In DNA, the CDR3 is TGTGCCAGCAGGTCGACAGTTCGAGACACTGAAGCTTTCTTT. This translates into CASRSTVRDTEAFF. The rearrangement uses TRBV2 and TRBJ1-1; the D gene is possibly TRBD1 (5 bases). The germline V gene has CDR1 SNHLY and CDR2 FYNNEI. V lost 6 bases and J 3 bases, leaving 14 bases between the germline ends. The CDR3 sequence is 14 residues long. The complete variable domain, with remaining parts taken from reference TRBV2 and TRBJ1-1, reads EPEVTQTPSHQVTQMGQEVILRCVPISNHLYFYWYRQILGQKVEFLVSFYNNEISEKSEIFDDQFSVERPDGSNFTLKIRSTKLEDSAMYFCASRSTVRDTEAFFGQGTRLTVV.